The rows below give T cell receptor beta chains drawn from one sample of a study of early T cells in non-severe SARS-CoV-2 infection. From the 5' RACE reads, TCRdb called clonotypes with MiXCR, one entry per CDR3 protein. The data contain tens of thousands of distinct CDR3 sequences, 9.3% of them singletons. The sequenced sample was whole blood. Source of these receptors: an adult who was a healthcare worker with PCR-confirmed SARS-CoV-2 infection or an uninfected control (not recorded which). CDR3s leave out the opening cysteine and the closing phenylalanine or tryptophan. Fields, in order: J gene, V gene, CDR3 protein.

>TRBJ2-1|TRBV30
AWTTGGGQF
>TRBJ1-2|TRBV9
ASSQFTETPNYGYT
>TRBJ2-2|TRBV5-4
ASSRGSGANTGELF
>TRBJ2-3|TRBV9
ASSVGLGVRSTDTQY
>TRBJ2-7|TRBV10-3
AIRPGTTDYEQY
>TRBJ1-6|TRBV4-1
ASSLSPEGSPLH
>TRBJ2-1|TRBV5-1
ASSPGLAGNEQF
>TRBJ1-3|TRBV4-1
ASSQEGGIANTIY
>TRBJ2-2|TRBV2
ASSEPTGTGELF
>TRBJ1-2|TRBV12-3/TRBV12-4
ASRGQFSYGYT
>TRBJ1-5|TRBV7-9
ASSLARAASEQPQH
>TRBJ1-5|TRBV6-6
ASSYGAERNQPQH
>TRBJ2-5|TRBV27
ASSLWGQDQETQY
>TRBJ1-3|TRBV3-1
ASSLGQGPGNTIY